The 2 T cell receptor beta chains given below trace back to one sample, sequenced in a study of cytomegalovirus exposure and HLA in healthy donors. PCR employed 60 Vbeta and 13 Jbeta primers. This table comes from immunoSEQ multiplex PCR, and its TCRdb copy is limited to in-frame clones, with some not included. Found here are 95,000 to 110,000 clones, about 81% of them singletons; the top ten hold approximately 2.5%. Source material: PBMCs. These receptors were taken from a man in his thirties or forties in good health and CMV-seropositive.

This rearrangement joins TRBV25-1 to TRBJ1-1, with D uncertain. V gave up 9 bases and J gave up 6 bases, with 20 bases separating them. The CDR3 runs 14 residues. In germline, CDR1 is MGHDK, CDR2 SYGVNS. The CDR3 region is CASSGLWGTPEAFF. CDR3 nucleotides: TGTGCCAGTAGCGGTCTTTGGGGTACTCCTGAAGCTTTCTTT.

The CDR3 DNA sequence: TGTGCCTGGACTAAGGGACAGGGGGGCTACACCTTC. Translated, it gives CAWTKGQGGYTF. The chain has TRBV30 and TRBJ1-2; TRBD1 aligns across 10 bases. The CDR3 is 12 amino acids. CDR1 is GTSNPN, CDR2 SVGIG, per germline (reference sequence). With V trimmed by 4 bases and J by 8 bases, 4 bases remained unmatched.